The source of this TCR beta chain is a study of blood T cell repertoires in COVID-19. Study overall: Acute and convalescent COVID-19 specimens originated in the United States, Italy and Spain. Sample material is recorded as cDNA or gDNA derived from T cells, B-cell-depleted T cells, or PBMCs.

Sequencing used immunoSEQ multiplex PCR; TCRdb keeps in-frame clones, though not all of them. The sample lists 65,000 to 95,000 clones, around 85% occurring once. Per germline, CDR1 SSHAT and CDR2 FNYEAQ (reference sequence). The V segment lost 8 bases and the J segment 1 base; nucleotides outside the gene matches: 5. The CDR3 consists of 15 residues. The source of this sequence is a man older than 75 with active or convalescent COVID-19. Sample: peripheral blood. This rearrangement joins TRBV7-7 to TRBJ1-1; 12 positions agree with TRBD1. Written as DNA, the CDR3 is TGTGCCAGCCTTGGGACAGGGGGCACGAACACTGAAGCTTTCTTT. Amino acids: CASLGTGGTNTEAFF.